This T cell receptor beta chain was sequenced for a study of control samples from healthy donors and cancer patients. A few counts support this clone. Method: immunoSEQ multiplex PCR; TCRdb's copy keeps in-frame clones and lacks some. The sample lists around 250,000 clones, roughly four fifths seen once, with about 14% in the top ten. V was shortened by 5 bases and J by 4 bases, with 11 bases between the two germline ends. CDR3 length: 14 amino acids. Germline V gene data show CDR1 as SNHLY and CDR2 as FYNNEI. The chain has TRBV2 and TRBJ2-2; D not certain. The TCR sequence derives from a woman in her sixties or seventies with lung cancer. Input material: PBMCs. In nucleotides, the CDR3 is TGTGCCAGCAGTCCGCTTACGAGCACCGGGGAGCTGTTTTTT. It translates to CASSPLTSTGELFF.